A single sample is the source of the 27 T cell receptor beta chains below, sequenced in a study of T cells of healthy individuals. TCRdb re-analysed the 5' RACE reads in MiXCR, keeping a single row per CDR3 protein. The repertoire holds 63,000 or so distinct CDR3 sequences, with around 15% as singletons. The receptors were gathered from a human donor in good health.

This clonotype was counted many times. The chain joins TRBV9 to TRBJ2-3; D may be TRBD2 (6 bases). Germline CDR1 is SGDLS and CDR2 is YYNGEE. The germline V and J ends were trimmed by 2 bases and 4 bases, with 14 bases remaining between them. CDR3 length: 15 residues. The CDR3 spells CASSVYGSVADTQYF. DNA for the CDR3: TGTGCCAGCAGCGTTTACGGGAGCGTGGCAGATACGCAGTATTTT. Filled out from reference TRBV9 and TRBJ2-3, the complete variable domain reads DSGVTQTPKHLITATGQRVTLRCSPRSGDLSVYWYQQSLDQGLQFLIQYYNGEERAKGNILERFSAQQFPDLHSELNLSSLELGDSALYFCASSVYGSVADTQYFGPGTRLTVL.

There are many counts of this clonotype. The rearrangement joins TRBV29-1 to TRBJ2-1, with D perhaps TRBD2 (6 bases). There are 16 residues in the CDR3. Germline values: CDR1 SQVTM, CDR2 ANQGSEA. Trimming took 3 bases from V and 3 from J, leaving 18 bases between them. In nucleotides, the CDR3 is TGCAGCGTTGACACCAGCGGGCTTATCATCTACAATGAGCAGTTCTTC. Its protein product is CSVDTSGLIIYNEQFF.

The chain employs TRBV9 and TRBJ2-7; 9 bases line up with TRBD2. CDR3 size: 16 residues. The V and J ends lost 0 bases and 6 bases, in that order; junction bases with no gene match: 10. CDR1 and CDR2 (germline): SGDLS, YYNGEE. This CDR3 reads CASSVVRLAGMSEQYF. The DNA for the CDR3 is TGTGCCAGCAGCGTAGTTCGGCTAGCGGGGATGAGCGAGCAGTACTTC.

The CDR3 region is CASNVDPGDTEAFF. The DNA for the CDR3 is TGCGCCAGCAACGTTGACCCGGGAGACACTGAAGCTTTCTTT. This chain connects TRBV5-1 to TRBJ1-1; D is undetermined. V lost 6 bases and J lost 3, with 15 bases in between. The CDR3 loop spans 14 amino acids. Germline V gene data show CDR1 as SGHRS and CDR2 as YFSETQ.

This clonotype was counted at least ten times. This chain connects TRBV4-2 to TRBJ2-7; 9 bases are shared with TRBD2. CDR3 length: 16 residues. Germline V CDR1 and CDR2: LGHNA, YNFKEQ. J gave up 2 bases and V 3 bases, and 8 bases lay outside the gene matches. The CDR3 nucleotides read TGTGCCAGCAGCCAGGCGCGGCGGGGGGGCGCCTACGAGCAGTACTTC. Translation gives CASSQARRGGAYEQYF.

This clonotype was seen only a few times. The chain combines TRBV6-6 with TRBJ1-5; perhaps TRBD1 as D (6 bases). The CDR3 has 15 residues. V was clipped by 10 bases and J by 0 bases, with 16 bases between them. Looked up from germline, CDR1 is MNHNY and CDR2 is SVGAGI (reference sequence). CDR3 in amino acids: CATSRDTFSNQPQHF. The CDR3 region has the DNA TGTGCCACTTCGAGGGACACTTTTAGCAATCAGCCCCAGCATTTT.

This clonotype was detected many times. The rearrangement uses TRBV7-3 and TRBJ2-5; TRBD2 aligns across 7 bases. CDR1 is SGHTA, CDR2 FQGTGA, per germline. CDR3 size: 15 residues. With 2 bases clipped from V and 5 bases from J, the junction kept 8 bases outside the gene matches. This CDR3 is CASSLGVGGSETQYF. In nucleotides, the CDR3 is TGTGCCAGCAGCTTAGGGGTGGGGGGGTCGGAGACCCAGTACTTC.

This clonotype has a count of ten or more. The chain has TRBV12-3 or TRBV12-4 and TRBJ1-5; 8 positions match TRBD1. V lost 5 bases and J lost 4; bases outside the gene matches: 7. This CDR3 is built from 15 residues. CDR3 protein: CASSPTGALNQPQHF. In DNA, the CDR3 is TGTGCCAGCAGTCCGACAGGGGCCCTAAATCAGCCCCAGCATTTT.

This clonotype has at least ten counts. The rearrangement joins TRBV18 to TRBJ2-7; D is perhaps TRBD2 (6 bases). Trimming stripped 3 bases from V and 0 bases from J, with 12 bases between. CDR1 and CDR2 (germline): KGHSH, LQKENI. The CDR3 loop spans 15 amino acids. CDR3 residues: CASSPPSDLSYEQYF. CDR3 bases: TGTGCCAGCTCACCTCCTAGCGATCTCTCCTACGAGCAGTACTTC. The full variable domain, rest sourced from reference TRBV18 and TRBJ2-7, is NAGVMQNPRHLVRRRGQEARLRCSPMKGHSHVYWYRQLPEEGLKFMVYLQKENIIDESGMPKERFSAEFPKEGPSILRIQQVVRGDSAAYFCASSPPSDLSYEQYFGPGTRLTVT.

The chain combines TRBV3-1 with TRBJ1-5; D call uncertain. From germline, CDR1 is LGHDT and CDR2 YNNKEL (reference sequence). The V end was cut by 5 bases, the J end by 4 bases, with 15 bases between. The CDR3 is 15 amino acids. The CDR3 DNA follows: TGTGCCAGCAGCGTTAGTCACCAAACAAATCAGCCCCAGCATTTT. The encoded protein is CASSVSHQTNQPQHF.

V and J are TRBV6-2 or TRBV6-3 and TRBJ2-4; TRBD2 matches at 8 bases. Germline CDR1 and CDR2: MNHEY and SVGEGT. This CDR3 is 14 amino acids long. V lost 6 bases and J lost 0; bases outside the gene matches: 1. The CDR3 DNA is TGTGCCAGCAGAACTAGCGGAGCCAAAAACATTCAGTACTTC. Its protein product is CASRTSGAKNIQYF.

The sample holds many counts of this clonotype. The junction shows a germline mismatch at one end, possibly a read error. The chain carries TRBV2 and TRBJ2-7; 12 bases align to TRBD1. The CDR3 runs to 16 residues. The germline gives CDR1 SNHLY, CDR2 FYNNEI. CDR3 sequence: CASSEAVGTGGPLVWF. For the CDR3, the DNA is TGTGCCAGCAGCGAAGCCGTCGGGACAGGGGGCCCTTTAGTATGGTTC. Variable domain in full (rest from reference TRBV2 and TRBJ2-7): EPEVTQTPSHQVTQMGQEVILRCVPISNHLYFYWYRQILGQKVEFLVSFYNNEISEKSEIFDDQFSVERPDGSNFTLKIRSTKLEDSAMYFCASSEAVGTGGPLVWFGPGTRLTVT.

The chain uses TRBV28 and TRBJ2-7; weak D call: TRBD1 (5 bases). This CDR3 spans 15 amino acids. Germline V gene lookup returns CDR1 MDHEN and CDR2 SYDVKM. V shed 1 base and J shed 4 bases, with 14 bases lying between them. The CDR3 DNA reads TGTGCCAGCAGTTTATTATCTGGACATATTTACGAGCAGTACTTC. This sequence encodes CASSLLSGHIYEQYF.

CDR3 residues: CASSDTGTGNNEQFF. In DNA, the CDR3 is TGTGCCAGCAGTGATACCGGGACAGGGAACAATGAGCAGTTCTTC. The genes are TRBV2 and TRBJ2-1, with 9 bases identical to TRBD1. The CDR3 consists of 15 residues. The germline gives CDR1 SNHLY, CDR2 FYNNEI. V trimming: 3 bases; J trimming: 5 bases; junction bases outside the gene matches: 5.

This clonotype was counted ten times or more. The chain uses TRBV10-3 and TRBJ1-5; D remains unclear. V lost 6 bases to trimming and J lost 2 bases, with 11 bases between them. There are 14 residues in the CDR3. Germline CDR1 reads ENHRY; CDR2 reads SYGVKD. The CDR3 here is CAIRGADRNQPQHF. The CDR3 nucleotides are TGTGCCATCAGAGGCGCGGATCGCAATCAGCCCCAGCATTTT.

Many counts were recorded for this clonotype. The chain uses TRBV10-1 and TRBJ1-5; maybe TRBD1 (5 bases). This CDR3 spans 16 amino acids. V lost 10 bases and J lost 1, with 20 bases in between. The germline CDR1 and CDR2 sequences are WNHNN and SYGVQD (reference sequence). Here the CDR3 reads CANQGGGGISNQPQHF. For the CDR3, the DNA is TGCGCCAACCAGGGAGGTGGAGGGATAAGCAATCAGCCCCAGCATTTT.

About this clonotype: With a much larger clone just one base away, this may be a read error. The chain has TRBV5-1 and TRBJ2-3; D is unresolved. CDR3 length: 16 residues. The germline V and J ends were trimmed by 1 base and 0 bases, with 12 bases remaining between them. Germline CDR1 and CDR2: SGHRS and YFSETQ. The CDR3, as DNA: TGCGCCAGCAGCTTGTACATTGGAACGAGCACAGATACGCAGTATTTT. This translates into CASSLYIGTSTDTQYF.

This clonotype came up many times. The chain uses TRBV12-3 or TRBV12-4 and TRBJ1-2; D may be TRBD1 (6 bases). The CDR3 contains 15 residues. Trimming pared 4 bases from V and 2 bases from J, leaving 14 bases between. This chain's CDR3 is CASSSGQPGNYGYTF. CDR3 nucleotide sequence: TGTGCCAGCAGTTCCGGACAGCCCGGAAACTATGGCTACACCTTC.

The chain uses TRBV10-2 and TRBJ2-7; D uncertain. The CDR3 loop spans 16 amino acids. In germline, CDR1 is WSHSY, CDR2 SAAADI. V dropped 4 bases and J dropped 2 bases, with 18 bases sitting between them. As DNA, the CDR3 is TGCGCCAGCAGTGCTATCTCGCAGGACGGCACCTACGAGCAGTACTTC. The encoded protein is CASSAISQDGTYEQYF.

This clonotype occurred many times. The junction and the germline gene differ at one end; a read error may be behind it. The gene calls are TRBV20-1 and TRBJ2-3; 8 bases agree with TRBD2. CDR3 length: 16 residues. Per germline, CDR1 DFQATT and CDR2 SNEGSKA (reference sequence). CDR3 coding DNA: TGCAGTGCTAGGGGGAGCGGGAGAAGCGGCACAAATACGCAGTATTTT. This sequence encodes CSARGSGRSGTNTQYF.

The chain couples TRBV20-1 to TRBJ2-1, with D unclear. In germline, CDR1 is DFQATT, CDR2 SNEGSKA (reference sequence). CDR3 length equals 13 residues. V was shortened by 3 bases and J by 10 bases, with 16 bases between the two germline ends. The CDR3, as DNA: TGCAGTGCTAGGTCCCCGTCTAGTTTAGAGCAGTTCTTC. Its protein is CSARSPSSLEQFF.

The sample holds many counts of this clonotype. This chain joins TRBV7-6 and TRBJ2-7, with D tentatively TRBD2 (6 bases). V lost 5 bases, J lost 3 bases, and 17 bases lay in between. Germline V gene sequence: CDR1 SGHVS, CDR2 FNYEAQ. CDR3 length equals 15 residues. In nucleotides, the CDR3 is TGTGCCAGCAGCCCCGATGGCGGGATCCACTACGAGCAGTACTTC. Its protein product is CASSPDGGIHYEQYF.

Only a few counts were recorded for this clonotype. V and J are TRBV6-4 and TRBJ1-5; D gene uncertain. The germline V gene has CDR1 MRHNA and CDR2 SNTAGT. This CDR3 has 15 residues. V dropped 6 bases and J dropped 0 bases, with 12 bases sitting between them. CDR3 in amino acids: CASRGGVNSNQPQHF. DNA of the CDR3: TGTGCCAGCAGGGGAGGTGTTAATAGCAATCAGCCCCAGCATTTT.

This clonotype was counted many times. The CDR3 DNA follows: TGTGCCAGCAGCTTAGCGGGAGGGACGTACAATGAGCAGTTCTTC. It is translated as CASSLAGGTYNEQFF. The chain couples TRBV11-2 to TRBJ2-1, with 8 bases that match TRBD2. V was clipped by 1 base and J by 4 bases; unmatched bases: 3. CDR1 and CDR2 (germline): SGHAT, FQNNGV. This CDR3 spans 15 amino acids.

This clonotype was detected only once. A much larger clone is a single base away; this may be a read error. The gene calls are TRBV12-3 or TRBV12-4 and TRBJ2-7; 7 bases agree with TRBD2. This CDR3 contains 18 residues. CDR3 sequence (DNA): TGTGCCAGCAGTTTATCCTCCGGCGGGCCGGGGAGGGACTACGGGCAGTACTTC. It codes for CASSLSSGGPGRDYGQYF.

This clonotype came up many times. This chain links TRBV3-1 with TRBJ1-6; D gene unclear. The V end lost 0 bases, the J end lost 7 bases, and 4 bases lay between the germline ends. Germline V gives CDR1 LGHDT, CDR2 YNNKEL (reference sequence). This CDR3 has 13 amino acids. Here the CDR3 reads CASSQERNSPLHF. The CDR3 DNA reads as TGTGCCAGCAGCCAAGAGAGGAATTCACCCCTCCACTTT.

The V and J genes are TRBV2 and TRBJ2-3; the D gene is possibly TRBD2 (6 bases). Trimming stripped 8 bases from V and 0 bases from J, with 12 bases between. The CDR3 sequence is 14 residues long. Germline V gene lookup returns CDR1 SNHLY and CDR2 FYNNEI. The CDR3: CASGLLASTDTQYF. CDR3 DNA sequence: TGTGCCAGCGGGCTACTAGCTAGCACAGATACGCAGTATTTT.